This TCR beta chain came from a study of T cell responses to AZD1222 COVID-19 vaccine. Note on this clone: The antigen is not known.

This table comes from immunoSEQ multiplex PCR, and its TCRdb copy is limited to in-frame clones, with some not included. Of some 140,000 clones detected, approximately 92% appear once; the ten largest clones hold 6% to 7%. Broader study findings: Per reports, nearly half of all spike-specific TCRs target regions that are unmutated in variants.

The TCR was taken from an adult who received the AZD1222 COVID-19 vaccine. Sequenced material: peripheral blood, taken 28 days after the second AZD1222 dose.

The CDR3 region is CASSAKTESSYEQYF. The CDR3 nucleotides read TGTGCCAGTAGTGCTAAGACAGAGAGCTCCTACGAGCAGTACTTC. The V gene is TRBV19, the J gene TRBJ2-7; D perhaps matches TRBD1 (5 bases). Germline assignment: CDR1 LNHDA and CDR2 SQIVND (reference sequence). This CDR3 comprises 15 residues. Trimming took 5 bases from V and 0 from J, leaving 14 bases between them.